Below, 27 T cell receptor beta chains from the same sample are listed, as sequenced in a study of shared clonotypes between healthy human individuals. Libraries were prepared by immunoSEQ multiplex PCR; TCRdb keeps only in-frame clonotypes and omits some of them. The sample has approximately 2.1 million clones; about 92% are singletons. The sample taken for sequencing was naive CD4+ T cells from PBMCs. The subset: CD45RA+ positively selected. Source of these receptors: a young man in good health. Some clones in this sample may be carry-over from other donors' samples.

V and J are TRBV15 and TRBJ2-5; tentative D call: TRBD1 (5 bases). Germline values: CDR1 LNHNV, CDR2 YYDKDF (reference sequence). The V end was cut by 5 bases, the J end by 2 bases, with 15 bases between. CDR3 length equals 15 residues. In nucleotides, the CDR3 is TGTGCCACCAGCGAAGGAAGGGGAACTCAAGAGACCCAGTACTTC. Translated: CATSEGRGTQETQYF.

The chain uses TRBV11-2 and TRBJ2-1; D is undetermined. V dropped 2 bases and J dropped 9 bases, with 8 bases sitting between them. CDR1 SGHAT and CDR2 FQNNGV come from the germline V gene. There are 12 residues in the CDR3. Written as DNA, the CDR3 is TGTGCCAGCAGCTTAACAAGGGCTGAGCAGTTCTTC. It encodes CASSLTRAEQFF. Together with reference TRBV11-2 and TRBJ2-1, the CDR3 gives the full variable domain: EAGVAQSPRYKIIEKRQSVAFWCNPISGHATLYWYQQILGQGPKLLIQFQNNGVVDDSQLPKDRFSAERLKGVDSTLKIQPAKLEDSAVYLCASSLTRAEQFFGPGTRLTVL.

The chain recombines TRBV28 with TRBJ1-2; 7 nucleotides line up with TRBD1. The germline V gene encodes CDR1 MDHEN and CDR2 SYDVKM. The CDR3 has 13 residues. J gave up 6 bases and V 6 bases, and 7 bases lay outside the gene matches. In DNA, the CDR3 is TGTGCCAGCAGCGATACAGGGGTCGATGGCTACACCTTC. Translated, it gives CASSDTGVDGYTF.

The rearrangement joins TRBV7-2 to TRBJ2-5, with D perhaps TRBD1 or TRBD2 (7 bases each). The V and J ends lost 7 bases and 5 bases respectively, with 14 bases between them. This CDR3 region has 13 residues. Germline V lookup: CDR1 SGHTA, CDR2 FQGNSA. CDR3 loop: CASTPQGGETQYF. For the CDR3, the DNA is TGTGCCAGCACCCCCCAGGGGGGGGAGACCCAGTACTTC.

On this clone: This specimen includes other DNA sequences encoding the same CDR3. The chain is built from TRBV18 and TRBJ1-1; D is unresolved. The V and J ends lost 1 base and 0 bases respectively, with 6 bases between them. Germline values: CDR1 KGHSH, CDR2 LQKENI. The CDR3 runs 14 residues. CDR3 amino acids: CASSPQGLNTEAFF. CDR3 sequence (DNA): TGTGCCAGCTCACCACAAGGACTGAACACTGAAGCTTTCTTT.

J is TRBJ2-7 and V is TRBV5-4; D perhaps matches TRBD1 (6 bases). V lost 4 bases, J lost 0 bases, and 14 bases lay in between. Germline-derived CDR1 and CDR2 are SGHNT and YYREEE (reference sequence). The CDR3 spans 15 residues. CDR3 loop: CASSAKWDTSYEQYF. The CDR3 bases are TGTGCCAGCAGCGCTAAATGGGACACCTCCTACGAGCAGTACTTC.

The CDR3 nucleotides read TGTGCCAGCAGCTCCCTAGGGGGGGAGGCAGATACGCAGTATTTT. Translated: CASSSLGGEADTQYF. The rearrangement links TRBV7-9 to TRBJ2-3; D is perhaps TRBD2 (7 bases). The germline V gene encodes CDR1 SEHNR and CDR2 FQNEAQ (reference sequence). With 4 bases removed from V and 4 bases from J, the gap between germline ends came to 15 bases. The CDR3 is 15 residues long.

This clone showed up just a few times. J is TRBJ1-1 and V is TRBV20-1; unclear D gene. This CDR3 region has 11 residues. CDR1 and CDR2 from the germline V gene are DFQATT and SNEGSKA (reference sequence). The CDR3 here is CTVRGNTEAFF. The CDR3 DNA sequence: TGCACCGTCCGGGGGAACACTGAAGCTTTCTTT.

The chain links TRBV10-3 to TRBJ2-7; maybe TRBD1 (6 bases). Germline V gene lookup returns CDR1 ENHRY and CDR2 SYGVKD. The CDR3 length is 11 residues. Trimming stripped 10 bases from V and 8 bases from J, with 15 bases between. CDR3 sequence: CATRQVWKQYF. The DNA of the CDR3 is TGTGCCACCCGACAGGTCTGGAAGCAGTACTTC.

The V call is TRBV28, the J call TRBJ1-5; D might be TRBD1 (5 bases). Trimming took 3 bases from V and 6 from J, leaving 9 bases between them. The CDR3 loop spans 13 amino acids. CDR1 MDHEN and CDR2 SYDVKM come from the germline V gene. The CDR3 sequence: CASSLVGGQPQHF. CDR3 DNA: TGTGCCAGCAGTTTGGTCGGGGGTCAGCCCCAGCATTTT.

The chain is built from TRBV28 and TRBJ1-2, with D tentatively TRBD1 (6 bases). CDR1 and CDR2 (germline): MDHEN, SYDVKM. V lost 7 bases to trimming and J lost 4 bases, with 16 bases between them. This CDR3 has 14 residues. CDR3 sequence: CASTVQGSPYGYTF. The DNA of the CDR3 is TGTGCCAGCACCGTCCAGGGGTCGCCCTATGGCTACACCTTC.

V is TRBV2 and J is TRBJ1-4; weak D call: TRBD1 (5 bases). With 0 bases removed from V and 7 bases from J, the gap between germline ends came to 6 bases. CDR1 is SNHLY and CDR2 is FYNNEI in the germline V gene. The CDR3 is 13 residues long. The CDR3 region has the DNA TGTGCCAGCAGTGAAGCCACAGGTGAAAAACTGTTTTTT. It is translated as CASSEATGEKLFF.

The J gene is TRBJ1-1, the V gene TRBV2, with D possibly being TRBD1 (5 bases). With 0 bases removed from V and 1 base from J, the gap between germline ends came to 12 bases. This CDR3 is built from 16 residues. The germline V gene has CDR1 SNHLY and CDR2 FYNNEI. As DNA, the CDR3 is TGTGCCAGCAGTGAAGCCCCGGGGCGGGCGAACACTGAAGCTTTCTTT. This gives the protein CASSEAPGRANTEAFF.

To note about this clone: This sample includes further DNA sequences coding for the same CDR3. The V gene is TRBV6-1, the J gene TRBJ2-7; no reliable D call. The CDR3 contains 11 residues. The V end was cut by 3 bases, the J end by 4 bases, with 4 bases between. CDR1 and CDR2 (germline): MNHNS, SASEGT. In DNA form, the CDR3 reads TGTGCCAGCAGTGAGCCTTACGAGCAGTACTTC. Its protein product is CASSEPYEQYF.

The CDR3 DNA is TGTGCCTCCGATAGCGGGAGAGGCGAGCAGTACTTC. This sequence encodes CASDSGRGEQYF. The chain carries TRBV10-3 and TRBJ2-7; 9 bases fit TRBD2. J gave up 6 bases and V 11 bases, and 8 bases lay outside the gene matches. Germline lookup yields CDR1 ENHRY and CDR2 SYGVKD. The CDR3 loop spans 12 amino acids.

The CDR3 coding sequence is TGTGCCAGCAGCTTACGGGAGGGCCCGAACACTGAAGCTTTCTTT. As protein: CASSLREGPNTEAFF. This chain links TRBV7-2 with TRBJ1-1; unclear D gene. Per the germline V gene, CDR1 is SGHTA and CDR2 is FQGNSA. Trimming removed 2 bases from V and 1 base from J, with 11 bases in between. CDR3 length: 15 amino acids.

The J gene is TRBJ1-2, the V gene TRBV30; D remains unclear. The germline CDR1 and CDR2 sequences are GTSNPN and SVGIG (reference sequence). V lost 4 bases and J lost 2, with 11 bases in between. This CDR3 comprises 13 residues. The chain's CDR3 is CAWIKGMNYGYTF. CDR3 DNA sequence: TGTGCCTGGATCAAGGGTATGAACTATGGCTACACCTTC. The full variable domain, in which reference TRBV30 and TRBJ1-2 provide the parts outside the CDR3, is SQTIHQWPATLVQPVGSPLSLECTVEGTSNPNLYWYRQAAGRGLQLLFYSVGIGQISSEVPQNLSASRPQDRQFILSSKKLLLSDSGFYLCAWIKGMNYGYTFGSGTRLTVV.

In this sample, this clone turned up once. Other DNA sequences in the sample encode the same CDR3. This CDR3 is CASSVGTGGNQPQHF. Written as DNA, the CDR3 is TGTGCCAGCAGCGTGGGGACAGGCGGCAATCAGCCCCAGCATTTT. The V gene is TRBV9, the J gene TRBJ1-5; 8 bases match TRBD1. The V segment lost 2 bases and the J segment 2 bases; nucleotides outside the gene matches: 3. The germline CDR1 and CDR2 sequences are SGDLS and YYNGEE. The CDR3 spans 15 residues. Supplemented by reference TRBV9 and TRBJ1-5, the full variable domain reads DSGVTQTPKHLITATGQRVTLRCSPRSGDLSVYWYQQSLDQGLQFLIQYYNGEERAKGNILERFSAQQFPDLHSELNLSSLELGDSALYFCASSVGTGGNQPQHFGDGTRLSIL.

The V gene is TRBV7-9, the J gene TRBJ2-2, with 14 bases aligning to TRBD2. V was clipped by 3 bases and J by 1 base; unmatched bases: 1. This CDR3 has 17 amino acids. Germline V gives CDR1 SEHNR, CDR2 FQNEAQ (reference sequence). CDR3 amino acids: CASSFGLAGGNTGELFF. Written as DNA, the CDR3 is TGTGCCAGCAGCTTTGGACTAGCGGGAGGGAACACCGGGGAGCTGTTTTTT.

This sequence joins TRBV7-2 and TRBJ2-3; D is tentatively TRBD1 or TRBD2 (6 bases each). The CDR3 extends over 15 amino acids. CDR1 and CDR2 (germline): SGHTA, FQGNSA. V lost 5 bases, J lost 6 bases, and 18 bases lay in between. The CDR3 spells CASSAWGQGGDTQYF. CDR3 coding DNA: TGTGCCAGCAGCGCCTGGGGGCAGGGAGGCGATACGCAGTATTTT.

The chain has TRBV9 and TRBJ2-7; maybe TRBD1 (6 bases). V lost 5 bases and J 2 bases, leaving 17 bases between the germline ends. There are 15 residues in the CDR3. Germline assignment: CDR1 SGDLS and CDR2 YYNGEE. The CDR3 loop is CASSTGSWGTYEQYF. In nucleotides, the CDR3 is TGTGCCAGCAGTACAGGGTCTTGGGGCACCTACGAGCAGTACTTC.

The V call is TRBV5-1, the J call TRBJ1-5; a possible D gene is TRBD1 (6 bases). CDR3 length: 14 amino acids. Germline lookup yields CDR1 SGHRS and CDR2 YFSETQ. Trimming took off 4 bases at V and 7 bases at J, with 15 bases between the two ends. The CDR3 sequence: CASSEIQGGQPQHF. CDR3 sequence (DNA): TGCGCCAGCAGCGAGATACAGGGTGGCCAGCCCCAGCATTTT.

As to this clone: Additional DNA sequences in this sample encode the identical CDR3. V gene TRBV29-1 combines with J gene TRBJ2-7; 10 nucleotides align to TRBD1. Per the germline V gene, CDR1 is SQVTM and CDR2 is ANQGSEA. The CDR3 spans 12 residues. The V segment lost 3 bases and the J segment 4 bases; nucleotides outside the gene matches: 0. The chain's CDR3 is CSVEGQGYEQYF. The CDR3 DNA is TGCAGCGTTGAGGGACAGGGGTACGAGCAGTACTTC.

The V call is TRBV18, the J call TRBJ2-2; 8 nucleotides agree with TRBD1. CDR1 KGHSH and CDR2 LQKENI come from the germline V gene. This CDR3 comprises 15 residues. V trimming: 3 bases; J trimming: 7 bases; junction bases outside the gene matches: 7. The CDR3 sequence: CASSPDRVGHGELFF. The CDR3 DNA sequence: TGTGCCAGCTCACCGGACAGGGTCGGTCACGGGGAGCTGTTTTTT.

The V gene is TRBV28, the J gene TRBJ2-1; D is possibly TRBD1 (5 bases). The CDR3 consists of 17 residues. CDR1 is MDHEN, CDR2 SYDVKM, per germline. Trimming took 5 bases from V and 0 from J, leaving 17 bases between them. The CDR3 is CASSNLRQSSSYNEQFF. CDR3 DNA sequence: TGTGCCAGCAGTAATCTCCGACAGTCCAGCTCCTACAATGAGCAGTTCTTC.

The CDR3 loop reads CASSLSVGGEQPQHF. The CDR3 nucleotides are TGTGCCAGCAGCTTGAGTGTGGGAGGGGAACAGCCCCAGCATTTT. This sequence joins TRBV5-6 and TRBJ1-5, with a weak D call TRBD1 (5 bases). This CDR3 is 15 amino acids long. The ends were cut back, 1 base at V and 7 bases at J, with 15 bases in the middle. CDR1 is SGHDT and CDR2 is YYEEEE in the germline V gene.

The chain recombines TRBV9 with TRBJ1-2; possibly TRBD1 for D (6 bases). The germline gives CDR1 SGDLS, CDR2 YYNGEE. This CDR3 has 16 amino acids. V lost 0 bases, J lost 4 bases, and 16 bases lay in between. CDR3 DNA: TGTGCCAGCAGCGTAGGTTTCGTACAGGGTAGCTATGGCTACACCTTC. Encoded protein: CASSVGFVQGSYGYTF.